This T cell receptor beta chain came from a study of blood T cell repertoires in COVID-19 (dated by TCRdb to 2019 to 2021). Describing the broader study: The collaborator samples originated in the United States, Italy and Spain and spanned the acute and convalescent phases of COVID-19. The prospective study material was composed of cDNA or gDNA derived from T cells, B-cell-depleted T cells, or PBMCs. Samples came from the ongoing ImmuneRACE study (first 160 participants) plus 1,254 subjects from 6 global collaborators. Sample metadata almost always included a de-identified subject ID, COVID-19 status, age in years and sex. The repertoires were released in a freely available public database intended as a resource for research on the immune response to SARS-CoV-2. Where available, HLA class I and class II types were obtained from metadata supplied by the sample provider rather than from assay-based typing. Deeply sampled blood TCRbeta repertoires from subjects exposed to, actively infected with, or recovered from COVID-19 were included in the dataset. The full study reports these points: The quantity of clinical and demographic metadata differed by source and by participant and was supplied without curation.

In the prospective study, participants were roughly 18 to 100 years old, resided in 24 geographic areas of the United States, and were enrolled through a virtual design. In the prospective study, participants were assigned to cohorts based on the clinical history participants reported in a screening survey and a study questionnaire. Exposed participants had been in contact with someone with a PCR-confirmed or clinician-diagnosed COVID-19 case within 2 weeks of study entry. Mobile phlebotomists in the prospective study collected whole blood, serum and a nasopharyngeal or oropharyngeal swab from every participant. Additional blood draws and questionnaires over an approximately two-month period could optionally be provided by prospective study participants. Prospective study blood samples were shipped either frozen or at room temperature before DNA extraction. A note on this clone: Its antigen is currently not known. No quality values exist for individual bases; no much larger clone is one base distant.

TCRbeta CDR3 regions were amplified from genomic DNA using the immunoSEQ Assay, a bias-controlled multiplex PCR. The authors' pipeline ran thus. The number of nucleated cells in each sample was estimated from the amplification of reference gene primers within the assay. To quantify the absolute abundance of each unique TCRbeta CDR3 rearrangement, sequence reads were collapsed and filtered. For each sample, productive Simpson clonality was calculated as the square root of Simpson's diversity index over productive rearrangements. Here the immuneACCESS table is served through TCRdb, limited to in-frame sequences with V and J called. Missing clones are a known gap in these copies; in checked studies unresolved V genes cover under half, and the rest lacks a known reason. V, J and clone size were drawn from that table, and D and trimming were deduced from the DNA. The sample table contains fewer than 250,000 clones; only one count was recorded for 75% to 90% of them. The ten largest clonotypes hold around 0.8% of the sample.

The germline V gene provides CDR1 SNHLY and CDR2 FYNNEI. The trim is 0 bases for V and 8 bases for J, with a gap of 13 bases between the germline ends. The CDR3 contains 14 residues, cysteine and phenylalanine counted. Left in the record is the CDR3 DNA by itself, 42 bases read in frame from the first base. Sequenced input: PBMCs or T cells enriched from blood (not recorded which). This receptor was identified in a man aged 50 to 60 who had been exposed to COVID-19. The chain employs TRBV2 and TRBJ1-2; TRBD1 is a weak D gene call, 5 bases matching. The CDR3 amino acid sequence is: CASSEANTGTGYTF. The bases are TGTGCCAGCAGTGAAGCTAACACAGGAACGGGCTACACCTTC. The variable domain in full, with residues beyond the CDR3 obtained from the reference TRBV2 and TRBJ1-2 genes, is EPEVTQTPSHQVTQMGQEVILRCVPISNHLYFYWYRQILGQKVEFLVSFYNNEISEKSEIFDDQFSVERPDGSNFTLKIRSTKLEDSAMYFCASSEANTGTGYTFGSGTRLTVV.